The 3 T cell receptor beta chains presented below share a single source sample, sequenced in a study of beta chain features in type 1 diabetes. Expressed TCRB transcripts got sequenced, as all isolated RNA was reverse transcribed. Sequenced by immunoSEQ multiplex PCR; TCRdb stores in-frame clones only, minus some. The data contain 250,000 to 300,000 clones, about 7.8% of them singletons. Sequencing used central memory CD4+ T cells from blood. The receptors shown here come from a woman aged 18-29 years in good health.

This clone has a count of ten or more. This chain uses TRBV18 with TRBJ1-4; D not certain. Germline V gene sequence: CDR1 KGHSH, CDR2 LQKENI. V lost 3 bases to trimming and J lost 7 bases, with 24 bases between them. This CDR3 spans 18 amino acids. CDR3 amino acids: CASSPKGAELMFGEKLFF. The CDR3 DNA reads TGTGCCAGCTCACCGAAAGGTGCAGAGTTGATGTTTGGTGAAAAACTGTTTTTT.

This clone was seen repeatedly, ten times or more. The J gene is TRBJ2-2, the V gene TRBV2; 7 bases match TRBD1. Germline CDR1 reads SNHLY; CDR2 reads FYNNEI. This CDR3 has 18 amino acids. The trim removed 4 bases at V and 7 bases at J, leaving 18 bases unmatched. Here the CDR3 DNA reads TGTGCCAGCAGTGTCTTAGATACGGGACAGCTTTACGACGGGGAGCTGTTTTTT. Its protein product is CASSVLDTGQLYDGELFF.

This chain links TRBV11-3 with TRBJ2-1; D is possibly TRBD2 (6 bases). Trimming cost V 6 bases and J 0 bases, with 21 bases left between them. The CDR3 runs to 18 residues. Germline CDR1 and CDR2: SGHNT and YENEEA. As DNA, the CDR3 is TGTGCCAGCAGTTCCCCCTCCGAGGGGACTCGCTCCTACAATGAGCAGTTCTTC. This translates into CASSSPSEGTRSYNEQFF.